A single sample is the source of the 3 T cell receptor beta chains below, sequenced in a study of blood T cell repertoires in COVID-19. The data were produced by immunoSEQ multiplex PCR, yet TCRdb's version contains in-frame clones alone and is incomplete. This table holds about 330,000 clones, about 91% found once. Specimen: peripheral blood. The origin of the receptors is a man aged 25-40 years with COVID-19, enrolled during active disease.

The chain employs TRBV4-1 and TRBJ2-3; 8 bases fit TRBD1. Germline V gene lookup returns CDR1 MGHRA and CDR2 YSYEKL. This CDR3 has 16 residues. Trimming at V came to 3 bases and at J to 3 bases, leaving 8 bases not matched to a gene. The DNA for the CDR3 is TGCGCCAGCAGCCACCTCAGGGGGCGTACGACAGATACGCAGTATTTT. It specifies CASSHLRGRTTDTQYF.

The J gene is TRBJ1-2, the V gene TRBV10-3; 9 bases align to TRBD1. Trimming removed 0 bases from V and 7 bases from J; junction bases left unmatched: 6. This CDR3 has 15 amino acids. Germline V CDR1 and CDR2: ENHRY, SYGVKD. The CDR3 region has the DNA TGTGCCATCAGTGAGTCGAACAGGGGGCGCCCTGGCTACACCTTC. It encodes CAISESNRGRPGYTF.

The CDR3 DNA sequence: TGTGCCAGCTCACCACTAGCGGGAGACACAGATACGCAGTATTTT. Protein: CASSPLAGDTDTQYF. V is TRBV18 and J is TRBJ2-3, with 9 bases matching TRBD2. CDR1 is KGHSH, CDR2 LQKENI, per germline. V trimming: 1 base; J trimming: 2 bases; junction bases outside the gene matches: 1. This CDR3 comprises 15 residues.